One TCR beta chain is described in this entry. Other DNA sequences of this sample code for an identical CDR3. The sample belongs to a study of blood T cell repertoires in COVID-19. The CDR3 contains 13 residues. The V and J ends lost 2 bases and 4 bases respectively, with 6 bases between them. The germline V gene encodes CDR1 WNHNN and CDR2 SYGVQD (reference sequence). Adults between roughly 18 and 89 years of age took part from about 24 US areas. Participants had their cohort set by participant-reported clinical history. Per the original data handling: Reference gene primer amplification in the assay estimated nucleated cell counts. Method: immunoSEQ multiplex PCR; TCRdb's copy keeps in-frame clones and lacks some. V, J and clone size reflect that table, while D and trimming were determined from the DNA. The sample lists hundreds of thousands of clones; 75% to 85% were seen once.

The rearrangement joins TRBV10-1 to TRBJ1-5; D call uncertain. Input material: PBMCs or T cells enriched from blood (not recorded which). The sequence derives from a woman aged 50 to 65 with acute COVID-19. Written as DNA, the CDR3 is TGCGCCAGCAGTGAGGGTCAGAATCAGCCCCAGCATTTT. Protein product: CASSEGQNQPQHF.